This T cell receptor (beta chain) originates from a study of CXCR3-negative and CXCR3-positive naive CD8 T cells. Regarding the study as a whole: Both of the naive subsets showed about the same high diversity, but memory CD8+ cells had much less. When CXCR3-positive naive cells were set against CXCR3-negative naive cells, the former had more hydrophobic TRB CDR3s.

The CDR3 loop spans 13 amino acids. The study sorted every CD8+ T cell subset in triplicate at 300,000 to 350,000 cells each. The naive CD8+ gate required CD45RO-CCR7+CD27+CD95- phenotype. About this clonotype itself: Its cognate antigen is unknown.

Carrying UMI labels, the TRB cDNA libraries were prepared through 5' RACE. From the 5' RACE reads, TCRdb lists one entry per CDR3 protein and no DNA. This sample's table reports fewer than 90,000 distinct CDR3 sequences. J is TRBJ2-1 and V is TRBV21-1; TCRdb lists TRBD2, though no DNA is available to test this call. TRBV21-1 is marked as a pseudogene. This receptor was obtained from a human donor in good health. Some clones in this sample may be carry-over from other donors' samples. Sequenced sample: naive CXCR3+ CD8+ T cells from blood. Subset noted: CD45RO-CCR7+CD27+CD95- naive CD8+ T cells expressing CXCR3 (TNR3+). This chain's CDR3 is CASSKASSPKQFF.